The rows below give T cell receptor beta chains drawn from one sample of a study of T cells after yellow fever vaccination. TCRdb used MiXCR to reprocess the 5' RACE reads, holding one entry per CDR3 protein. The sample contains 310,000 or so distinct CDR3 sequences, 6.8% of which appear only once. The sequencing here drew on PBMCs, taken more than 35 days after the first yellow fever vaccination. These receptors came from a man between 18 and 29 years old who received the YFV17D yellow fever vaccine. Each CDR3 is given with its conserved first and last residue. The order of the fields is clone size, V gene, J gene, D gene, CDR3 DNA, CDR3 protein. D genes are given only for firm matches. For some rows the clone size is stated as once, few or many, or as a class when expanded; others skip it.

NA	TRBV9	TRBJ1-2	NA	TGTGCCAGCAGCCCCCCCCTTGGGACTCCTAACTATGGCTACACCTTC	CASSPPLGTPNYGYTF
few	TRBV4-1	TRBJ2-3	NA	TGCGCCAGCAGCCACCCCTCTGGGCAGGGACTTTTGACAGATACGCAGTATTTT	CASSHPSGQGLLTDTQYF
few	TRBV5-1	TRBJ1-1	TRBD1	TGCGCCAGTACTTTAGGGGGACAGATGAACACTGAAGCTTTCTTT	CASTLGGQMNTEAFF
NA	TRBV10-2	TRBJ1-1	NA	TGCGCCAGCAGCAACTTGGTGAACACTGAAGCTTTCTTT	CASSNLVNTEAFF
NA	TRBV4-3	TRBJ2-2	NA	TGCGCCAGCAGCCCCTATGGGGTCAACACCGGGGAGCTGTTTTTT	CASSPYGVNTGELFF
NA	TRBV24-1	TRBJ2-1	NA	TGTGCCACCAGTGATCCTGATCGGGGCTCCTACAATGAGCAGTTCTTC	CATSDPDRGSYNEQFF
few	TRBV7-2	TRBJ2-5	NA	TGTGCCAGCAGCTTACTGGGGGGAGCCCTTCAAGAGACCCAGTACTTC	CASSLLGGALQETQYF
NA	TRBV5-1	TRBJ2-2	TRBD1	TGCGCCAGCGGAAGACAGGGGGCGAACACCGGGGAGCTGTTTTTT	CASGRQGANTGELFF
few	TRBV7-2	TRBJ2-1	NA	TGTGCCAGCAGCTTAGAATGGCAGGGAGGAAGCCATGAGCAGTTCTTC	CASSLEWQGGSHEQFF
NA	TRBV4-1	TRBJ1-1	NA	TGCGCCAGCAGCTTCCGGACGGTGAGGACTGAAGCTTTCTTT	CASSFRTVRTEAFF
many	TRBV7-8	TRBJ1-1	NA	TGTGCCAGCAGCGAAGGACTGTACACTGAAGCTTTCTTT	CASSEGLYTEAFF
NA	TRBV24-1	TRBJ2-1	NA	TGTGCCACCAGTGATTTTTCAGATTCCCACAATGAGCAGTTCTTC	CATSDFSDSHNEQFF
few	TRBV4-3	TRBJ1-4	NA	TGCGCCAGCAGCCAAGATGCGGGCAAGAGGAATGAAAAACTGTTTTTT	CASSQDAGKRNEKLFF
few	TRBV5-6	TRBJ1-5	NA	TGTGCCAGCAGCTTCGGGGACAATAGCAATCAGCCCCAGCATTTT	CASSFGDNSNQPQHF
NA	TRBV7-6	TRBJ2-3	TRBD1	TGTGCCAGCAGCGCCTGGACAGGGGGCGACACAGATACGCAGTATTTT	CASSAWTGGDTDTQYF
NA	TRBV20-1	TRBJ1-3	NA	TGCAGTGCTAGAGATCTAGGAACATCCGGAAACACCATATATTTT	CSARDLGTSGNTIYF
NA	TRBV7-2	TRBJ2-3	TRBD2	TGTGCCAGCAGCGTTAGGATAGCGGGGGGAACAGATACGCAGTATTTT	CASSVRIAGGTDTQYF
few	TRBV7-2	TRBJ2-1	TRBD2	TGTGCCAGCAGCTTCTATGGGGGGGAAAGCTCCTACAATGAGCAGTTCTTC	CASSFYGGESSYNEQFF
few	TRBV5-4	TRBJ1-2	TRBD1	TGTGCCAGCAGCTTTCCGACAGGGGGTGATGGCTACACCTTC	CASSFPTGGDGYTF
few	TRBV11-2	TRBJ2-3	TRBD2	TGTGCCAGCAGCTTAGAGGCGGGGGGGGGCACAGATACGCAGTATTTT	CASSLEAGGGTDTQYF
NA	TRBV7-8	TRBJ2-2	NA	TGTGCCAGCAGCTTAGCCCCGGCAGGAAAGAGAGCAACCGGGGAGCTGTTTTTT	CASSLAPAGKRATGELFF
NA	TRBV13	TRBJ1-6	NA	TGTGCCAGCAGATTCGGCTCCTATAATTCACCCCTCCACTTT	CASRFGSYNSPLHF
NA	TRBV27	TRBJ1-5	NA	TGTGCCAGCAGTTTACGGGGGGTTTATAGCAATCAGCCCCAGCATTTT	CASSLRGVYSNQPQHF
many	TRBV5-1	TRBJ1-2	NA	TGCGCCAGCAGCTCGGGGCAGGGAACCTATGGCTACACCTTC	CASSSGQGTYGYTF
NA	TRBV5-1	TRBJ1-1	NA	TGCGCCAGCAGCTTGGGCCGGGGCTCGAGTGAAGCTTTCTTT	CASSLGRGSSEAFF
NA	TRBV12-3/TRBV12-4	TRBJ2-3	NA	TGTGCCAGCAGGGTCTATGGTTCCCCAGATACGCAGTATTTT	CASRVYGSPDTQYF
NA	TRBV13	TRBJ2-1	TRBD1	TGTGCCAGCAGCCACCCCGGACAGGGCTACAATGAGCAGTTCTTC	CASSHPGQGYNEQFF
many	TRBV5-5	TRBJ2-1	NA	TGTGCCAGCAGCTTCAGGGCGGGTGAGCAGTTCTTC	CASSFRAGEQFF
NA	TRBV5-4	TRBJ1-1	NA	TGTGCCAGCAGCTTGGAGACGGGCCCGGAAGCTTTCTTT	CASSLETGPEAFF
many	TRBV14	TRBJ1-5	NA	TGTGCCAGCAGCCAAGGCCCCAATCAGCCCCAGCATTTT	CASSQGPNQPQHF
many	TRBV29-1	TRBJ2-1	NA	TGCAGCGTTGGGGCGGGGCGCGAGCAGTTCTTC	CSVGAGREQFF
few	TRBV18	TRBJ1-2	NA	TGTGCCAGCTCCCCAGGGCAGGCGCATTCTAATGGCTACACCTTC	CASSPGQAHSNGYTF
few	TRBV12-5	TRBJ2-5	TRBD1	TGTGCTAGTGGCCTAGGACCGGGACAGGGAGGGGAAGAGACCCAGTACTTC	CASGLGPGQGGEETQYF
NA	TRBV7-2	TRBJ1-6	NA	TGTGCCAGCAGCTTAGGGGGGGGCAGAAGATCACCCCTCCACTTT	CASSLGGGRRSPLHF
NA	TRBV6-4	TRBJ2-2	NA	TGTGCCAGCAGCTCAGAGAGGGTGTTAGGGGAGCTGTTTTTT	CASSSERVLGELFF
NA	TRBV20-1	TRBJ1-1	NA	TGCAGTGTTCCGGACAACCTGAACACTGAAGCTTTCTTT	CSVPDNLNTEAFF
NA	TRBV20-1	TRBJ2-5	TRBD2	TGCAGTGCTAAAACTAGCGGGGGGGTTTTCCAAGAGACCCAGTACTTC	CSAKTSGGVFQETQYF
few	TRBV28	TRBJ1-5	NA	TGTGCCAGCAGCCCTGACCGGCCCCCGGCCCAGCATTTT	CASSPDRPPAQHF
NA	TRBV19	TRBJ1-6	NA	TGTGCCAGTAGTATACCCGGGGACTCCCTCCACTTT	CASSIPGDSLHF
few	TRBV7-2	TRBJ2-5	NA	TGTGCCAGCAGCCTTACGGGAGAGCGGTTCGAGACCCAGTACTTC	CASSLTGERFETQYF
NA	TRBV12-3/TRBV12-4	TRBJ1-2	NA	TGTGCCAGCAGTTTTGGCGGTGGTGGCTACACCTTC	CASSFGGGGYTF
few	TRBV7-8	TRBJ2-5	TRBD1	TGTGCCAGCAGCTTAAGGGGGCGAGGATTGTCTTGGGGGGAGACCCAGTACTTC	CASSLRGRGLSWGETQYF
NA	TRBV24-1	TRBJ2-5	NA	TGTGCCACCAGTGATGGCCCAGAGGAGACAAGGGAGACCCAGTACTTC	CATSDGPEETRETQYF
few	TRBV18	TRBJ1-3	NA	TGTGCCAGCTCACCCGACAGGAGCTCTGGAAACACCATATATTTT	CASSPDRSSGNTIYF
NA	TRBV6-6	TRBJ2-7	NA	TGTGCCAGCAGTTACAATCAGGTTGAGCAGTACTTC	CASSYNQVEQYF
NA	TRBV2	TRBJ1-4	NA	TGTGCCGGGGGAAAGGTGTCAGCTAATGAAAAACTGTTTTTT	CAGGKVSANEKLFF
NA	TRBV27	TRBJ2-5	TRBD2	TGTGCCAGCAGTCCACAGTGGGGGGGGACTAGCGGATACCAAGAGACCCAGTACTTC	CASSPQWGGTSGYQETQYF
NA	TRBV7-2	TRBJ1-6	TRBD1	TGTGCCAGCAGCTACCGGGACAGGGTTTCCCCCCTCCACTTT	CASSYRDRVSPLHF
NA	TRBV19	TRBJ2-1	TRBD1	TGTGCCAGTAGTAGGGAGACAGGGACAGGGATTGGTGAGCAGTTCTTC	CASSRETGTGIGEQFF
NA	TRBV20-1	TRBJ2-2	NA	TGCAGTGCTAGAGTGAGGGGGGGTCGACCCGGGGAGCTGTTTTTT	CSARVRGGRPGELFF